This T cell receptor beta chain was identified during a study of PD-1 blockade in mismatch repair-deficient tumors. This clone was seen a handful of times. The method was immunoSEQ multiplex PCR; TCRdb's version includes in-frame clones alone and lacks a portion of them. The table shows around 50,000 clones, with 78% occurring only once. The receptor's source is an adult with mismatch repair-deficient cancer. Source: peripheral blood, taken 4 weeks after starting pembrolizumab.

For the CDR3, the DNA is TGTGCCAGCAGTTTAAGGCAGGGGAATCAGCCCCAGCATTTT. Protein product: CASSLRQGNQPQHF. This chain joins TRBV27 and TRBJ1-5, with D maybe TRBD1 (6 bases). The CDR3 covers 14 residues. In germline, CDR1 is MNHEY, CDR2 SMNVEV (reference sequence). Trimming pared 2 bases from V and 4 bases from J, leaving 9 bases between.